These 27 T cell receptor beta chains share one sample of origin, sequenced in a study of cytomegalovirus exposure and HLA in healthy donors (dated by TCRdb to about 2017). The library was prepared using the immunoSEQ multiplex PCR assay. For the multiplex PCR, a mixture combining 60 forward primers for TCR Vbeta segments and 13 reverse primers for TCR Jbeta segments was used. TCRdb limited this immuneACCESS table to in-frame rearrangements with V and J called. A share of clones is missing; checked studies link under half to unresolved V genes, and the rest is unexplained. The sample table contains about 190,000 clones; only one count was recorded for around 83% of them. The top ten constitute around 1.6% of the sample. Sequenced material: PBMCs. The receptor set was obtained from a man in his fifties in good health and CMV-seronegative.

In this sample, this clone turned up a few times. The V and J genes are TRBV9 and TRBJ1-1, with 9 bases lining up with TRBD1. V gave up 4 bases and J gave up 1 base; unmatched junction bases: 5. The CDR3 length is 15 residues. CDR1 is SGDLS, CDR2 YYNGEE, per germline. In DNA, the CDR3 is TGTGCCAGCAGCAAGCGACAGGGGGAGAACACTGAAGCTTTCTTT. This translates into CASSKRQGENTEAFF.

The chain links TRBV18 to TRBJ1-2; D unclear. CDR3 size: 15 residues. The germline V and J ends were trimmed by 0 bases and 6 bases, with 14 bases remaining between them. Germline CDR1 and CDR2: KGHSH and LQKENI. The CDR3 sequence: CASSPPNGEVDGYTF. The CDR3 bases are TGTGCCAGCTCACCACCCAACGGGGAGGTGGATGGCTACACCTTC.

The chain recombines TRBV6-5 with TRBJ2-5, with a possible D match to TRBD2 (5 bases). The CDR3 length is 15 residues. Trimming shortened V by 2 bases and J by 3 bases, and 13 bases separated the two germline ends. The germline V gene encodes CDR1 MNHEY and CDR2 SVGAGI. The CDR3 DNA follows: TGTGCCAGCAGTTACCCCTCCGGGGAAGAAGAGACCCAGTACTTC. As protein: CASSYPSGEEETQYF.

V is TRBV6-1 and J is TRBJ2-1; TRBD1 matches at 7 bases. CDR3 length: 14 amino acids. Germline lookup yields CDR1 MNHNS and CDR2 SASEGT. The ends lost 7 bases at V and 6 bases at J; junction bases unmatched: 9. The CDR3 loop reads CASTRTGYTNEQFF. In DNA form, the CDR3 reads TGTGCCAGCACCCGGACAGGCTATACCAATGAGCAGTTCTTC.

The V and J genes are TRBV19 and TRBJ1-5; D is uncertain. The V and J ends lost 5 bases and 0 bases respectively, with 11 bases between them. The germline gives CDR1 LNHDA, CDR2 SQIVND (reference sequence). The CDR3 extends over 15 amino acids. CDR3 coding DNA: TGTGCCAGTAGTGCAGACCGACTTAGCAATCAGCCCCAGCATTTT. Its protein is CASSADRLSNQPQHF.

V usage is TRBV6-6 and J usage is TRBJ1-1, with 9 bases aligning to TRBD1. CDR3 size: 13 residues. Germline V lookup: CDR1 MNHNY, CDR2 SVGAGI (reference sequence). The junction had 7 bases not matched to a gene; V was cut back by 7 bases and J by 7 bases. In nucleotides, the CDR3 is TGTGCCAGCACTAACAGGGGGCGCGGTGAAGCTTTCTTT. Its protein is CASTNRGRGEAFF.

About this clone: At one of its ends the junction is not consistent with the germline gene, which may arise from a read error. The chain combines TRBV7-9 with TRBJ1-2; D is uncertain. The CDR3 contains 15 residues. Per germline, CDR1 SEHNR and CDR2 FQNEAQ (reference sequence). The CDR3 is CSSSLGGGPPYGYTF. In DNA form, the CDR3 reads TGTTCCAGCAGCTTAGGAGGAGGGCCCCCCTATGGCTACACCTTC.

V and J are TRBV6-1 and TRBJ1-1, with D possibly being TRBD1 (6 bases). The CDR3 length is 16 residues. Germline V lookup: CDR1 MNHNS, CDR2 SASEGT. V was cut by 4 bases and J by 1 base, with 16 bases left in between. The CDR3 DNA sequence: TGTGCCAGCAGTGGTTCGAAAGGGACACGGAACACTGAAGCTTTCTTT. Translating it yields CASSGSKGTRNTEAFF.

V gene TRBV18 combines with J gene TRBJ2-5, with D possibly TRBD2 on 7 matching bases. Trimming removed 3 bases from V and 5 bases from J, with 16 bases in between. The CDR3 has 15 residues. Germline V gives CDR1 KGHSH, CDR2 LQKENI. CDR3 bases: TGTGCCAGCTCACCGCCGACACGGGGGGCCGAGACCCAGTACTTC. Translated, it gives CASSPPTRGAETQYF.

The V and J genes are TRBV6-1 and TRBJ1-3; the D gene is possibly TRBD1 (5 bases). Trimming left V 4 bases short and J 0 bases short, with 7 bases between. In germline, CDR1 is MNHNS, CDR2 SASEGT. This CDR3 region has 14 residues. The CDR3 region is CASSADSSGNTIYF. The DNA for the CDR3 is TGTGCCAGCAGTGCAGACAGCTCTGGAAACACCATATATTTT.

V gene TRBV9 combines with J gene TRBJ2-5; the D gene is possibly TRBD1 (7 bases). There are 15 residues in the CDR3. The ends were cut back, 4 bases at V and 5 bases at J, with 18 bases in the middle. CDR1 SGDLS and CDR2 YYNGEE come from the germline V gene. CDR3 bases: TGTGCCAGCAGCCTTGGAGGGGGCGATTGGGAGACCCAGTACTTC. Its translation: CASSLGGGDWETQYF.

This clone was detected only once. One end of the junction is discordant with germline, which a read error may explain. V gene TRBV7-9 combines with J gene TRBJ2-7; TRBD2 matches at 10 bases. The CDR3 has 15 residues. The V gene's germline CDR1 is SEHNR and CDR2 FQNEAQ (reference sequence). CDR3 coding DNA: TGTTCCAGCAGCTTAGCGGGGGGAGTCGGCCACGAGCAGTACTTC. Translated: CSSSLAGGVGHEQYF. The whole variable domain, filled in from reference TRBV7-9 and TRBJ2-7, reads DTGVSQNPRHKITKRGQNVTFRCDPISEHNRLYWYRQTLGQGPEFLTYFQNEAQLEKSRLLSDRFSAERPKGSFSTLEIQRTEQGDSAMYLCSSSLAGGVGHEQYFGPGTRLTVT.

CDR3 region: CASGPPGHLNNEQFF. The DNA for the CDR3 is TGTGCCAGCGGGCCTCCGGGACACCTTAACAATGAGCAGTTCTTC. The chain joins TRBV9 to TRBJ2-1; perhaps TRBD1 as D (6 bases). The germline V and J ends were trimmed by 7 bases and 5 bases, with 19 bases remaining between them. From germline, CDR1 is SGDLS and CDR2 YYNGEE. The CDR3 sequence is 15 residues long.

This clone was observed a single time. The V call is TRBV6-5, the J call TRBJ2-7; 9 nucleotides match TRBD1. CDR1 MNHEY and CDR2 SVGAGI come from the germline V gene. With 5 bases clipped from V and 1 base from J, the junction kept 6 bases outside the gene matches. This CDR3 spans 15 amino acids. The CDR3 coding sequence is TGTGCCAGCAGTGACTACGGACAGGGGTCCTACGAGCAGTACTTC. Amino acid sequence: CASSDYGQGSYEQYF.

V and J are TRBV19 and TRBJ1-5, with D perhaps TRBD1 (6 bases). V was shortened by 5 bases and J by 3 bases, with 20 bases between the two germline ends. Germline values: CDR1 LNHDA, CDR2 SQIVND (reference sequence). The CDR3 totals 17 residues. In DNA form, the CDR3 reads TGTGCCAGTAGTTCCCTACCCCAACAGGGAAACAATCAGCCCCAGCATTTT. Its protein is CASSSLPQQGNNQPQHF.

V gene TRBV11-2 combines with J gene TRBJ2-7, with 7 bases matching TRBD2. The CDR3 length is 15 residues. The germline gives CDR1 SGHAT, CDR2 FQNNGV. Unmatched junction bases numbered 13, after V lost 5 bases and J lost 6 bases. The DNA for the CDR3 is TGTGCCAGCAGCCGGCTGGGGGGAGGGCCTCGCGAGCAGTACTTC. Protein: CASSRLGGGPREQYF.

This clone was counted once. The CDR3 DNA reads TGTGCCAGCAGTGTCTTTGGACTAGCGGGAGACGAGCAGTACTTC. This encodes CASSVFGLAGDEQYF. This chain connects TRBV6-1 to TRBJ2-7; TRBD2 agrees at 13 bases. CDR3 length: 15 amino acids. V shed 4 bases, J shed 5 bases, and the junction held 5 bases outside the gene matches. Germline V gene lookup returns CDR1 MNHNS and CDR2 SASEGT.

The chain links TRBV6-6 to TRBJ1-1; maybe TRBD1 (6 bases). Trimming removed 0 bases at V and 5 bases at J, with 10 bases between. The germline gives CDR1 MNHNY, CDR2 SVGAGI (reference sequence). The CDR3 covers 14 residues. The CDR3, as DNA: TGTGCCAGCAGTTACTCGGAAACAGGGACTGAAGCTTTCTTT. This encodes CASSYSETGTEAFF.

The rearrangement joins TRBV9 to TRBJ2-3, with a weak D call TRBD2 (7 bases). Between the trimmed V and J ends, which lost 2 bases and 4 bases, there was a span of 14 bases. The germline gives CDR1 SGDLS, CDR2 YYNGEE. The CDR3 runs to 15 residues. CDR3: CASSVEGGEADTQYF. The CDR3 nucleotides read TGTGCCAGCAGCGTTGAGGGGGGGGAGGCAGATACGCAGTATTTT.

There are a few counts of this clone. The sample holds other DNA sequences that translate to the same CDR3. The CDR3 nucleotides are TGTGCCTGGAGCGGACAGGGGAACACTGAAGCTTTCTTT. It encodes CAWSGQGNTEAFF. J is TRBJ1-1 and V is TRBV30, with 8 bases lining up with TRBD1. The CDR3 has 13 residues. V shed 3 bases, J shed 1 base, and the junction held 1 base outside the gene matches. In germline, CDR1 is GTSNPN, CDR2 SVGIG (reference sequence).

This sequence joins TRBV5-5 and TRBJ2-2, with a possible D match to TRBD1 (6 bases). Trimming pared 4 bases from V and 0 bases from J, leaving 19 bases between. The CDR3 has 18 amino acids. Looked up from germline, CDR1 is SGHKS and CDR2 is YYEKEE (reference sequence). DNA of the CDR3: TGTGCCAGCAGCGCGAAGACAGGCTTGTTCGCGAACACCGGGGAGCTGTTTTTT. Residues: CASSAKTGLFANTGELFF.

V is TRBV14 and J is TRBJ2-2; D may be TRBD1 (5 bases). The V and J ends lost 6 bases and 0 bases respectively, with 8 bases between them. The CDR3 contains 14 residues. Germline-derived CDR1 and CDR2 are SGHDN and FVKESK. CDR3 bases: TGTGCCAGCAGGCGACAGACGAACACCGGGGAGCTGTTTTTT. Translation gives CASRRQTNTGELFF.

CDR3 protein: CASSLGPIAAGNTIYF. The CDR3 DNA follows: TGTGCCAGCAGCTTAGGTCCTATCGCCGCTGGAAACACCATATATTTT. This sequence joins TRBV7-8 and TRBJ1-3; D unclear. The V gene lost 1 base and the J gene lost 2 bases, with 12 bases spanning the gap. The CDR3 spans 16 residues. Germline values: CDR1 SGHVS, CDR2 FQNEAQ. Full variable domain (rest looked up from reference TRBV7-8 and TRBJ1-3): GAGVSQSPRYKVAKRGQDVALRCDPISGHVSLFWYQQALGQGPEFLTYFQNEAQLDKSGLPSDRFFAERPEGSVSTLKIQRTQQEDSAVYLCASSLGPIAAGNTIYFGEGSWLTVV.

The rearrangement uses TRBV15 and TRBJ2-1; maybe TRBD2 (6 bases). The CDR3 consists of 12 residues. Trimming left V 9 bases short and J 7 bases short, with 13 bases between. CDR1 LNHNV and CDR2 YYDKDF come from the germline V gene (reference sequence). The CDR3 protein is CATTRQGNEQFF. CDR3 in DNA: TGTGCCACGACTAGGCAAGGGAATGAGCAGTTCTTC. The variable domain in full, completed from reference TRBV15 and TRBJ2-1, reads DAMVIQNPRYQVTQFGKPVTLSCSQTLNHNVMYWYQQKSSQAPKLLFHYYDKDFNNEADTPDNFQSRRPNTSFCFLDIRSPGLGDTAMYLCATTRQGNEQFFGPGTRLTVL.

This clone was found a few times. The chain has TRBV6-5 and TRBJ2-7; TRBD2 agrees at 9 bases. Germline V lookup: CDR1 MNHEY, CDR2 SVGAGI. CDR3 size: 13 residues. The DNA for the CDR3 is TGTGGTAGTGTTGCGGGAGGGCTGAACGAGCAGTACTTC. Translating it yields CGSVAGGLNEQYF.

The chain recombines TRBV29-1 with TRBJ2-3; 7 bases agree with TRBD1. The CDR3 length is 13 residues. J was trimmed by 1 base and V by 8 bases; bases with no gene match: 6. Germline lookup yields CDR1 SQVTM and CDR2 ANQGSEA. CDR3 sequence: CSNTGVGTDTQYF. The CDR3 DNA reads TGCAGCAATACAGGGGTTGGCACAGATACGCAGTATTTT.

The chain has TRBV7-2 and TRBJ1-3, with D unresolved. The germline V and J ends were trimmed by 6 bases and 3 bases, with 15 bases remaining between them. CDR1 is SGHTA and CDR2 is FQGNSA in the germline V gene. The CDR3 covers 15 residues. CDR3 loop: CASRNDRVLGNTIYF. The DNA for the CDR3 is TGTGCCAGCAGAAACGACCGGGTCCTTGGAAACACCATATATTTT.